This is a list of T cell receptor beta chains from one sample in a study of T cell responses to AZD1222 COVID-19 vaccine. Generated by immunoSEQ multiplex PCR, the TCRdb table keeps only in-frame clones and is missing some. The sample comprises 100,000 to 150,000 clones, around 84% of which are singletons, and around 10% rests with the top ten. The material sequenced was peripheral blood, taken on day 0 of AZD1222 vaccination. These receptor sequences come from an adult in good health. Both conserved end residues are part of each CDR3. The D gene is left open where the match is weak. Only part of the rows carry a size: once, few, many, or a class if the clone is expanded.

d_call,clone_size,j_call,v_call,cdr3_nt,cdr3_aa
TRBD2,NA,TRBJ2-3,TRBV5-6,TGTGCCAGCAGCTTTTACGCAAATTTAGCGGGGGGATTCTCAGATACGCAGTATTTT,CASSFYANLAGGFSDTQYF
NA,once,TRBJ2-7,TRBV5-4,TGTGCCAGCAGTACCGGGGCTAGCATCTACGAGCAGTACTTC,CASSTGASIYEQYF
NA,NA,TRBJ1-2,TRBV15,TGTGCCACCAGCAGAGATCGGAGTGGCTACACCTTC,CATSRDRSGYTF
NA,once,TRBJ1-4,TRBV25-1,TGTGCCAGCAGTGAATATGCTGGGCCGACCAGCAGACTGTTTTTT,CASSEYAGPTSRLFF
TRBD1,once,TRBJ1-6,TRBV10-3,TGTGCCATCAGCGAACAGGGGGCTTCACCCCTCCACTTT,CAISEQGASPLHF
TRBD2,once,TRBJ2-1,TRBV5-1,TGCGCCAGCAGCTCCATAGCGGGAGGGCCTGGTGAGCAGTTCTTC,CASSSIAGGPGEQFF
TRBD2,NA,TRBJ2-5,TRBV29-1,TGCAGCGATGATCCAAAGCGGGAGCCCGGAGAGACCCAGTACTTC,CSDDPKREPGETQYF
NA,NA,TRBJ2-5,TRBV19,TGTGCCAGTACTCCCACCGGGAATTCTGGGGGGACCCAGTACTTC,CASTPTGNSGGTQYF
TRBD1,NA,TRBJ1-1,TRBV11-1,TGTGCCAGCAGCTTAAAGGCGGGACAGGGACTCACTGAAGCTTTCTTT,CASSLKAGQGLTEAFF
NA,NA,TRBJ1-3,TRBV21-1,TGTGCCAGCAGCCCTACGACGGCTGTCTCTGGAAACACCATATATTTT,CASSPTTAVSGNTIYF
TRBD1,many,TRBJ2-5,TRBV5-4,TGTGCCAGCAGCCCGGGCAGGGGGATTGGGGAGACCCAGTACTTC,CASSPGRGIGETQYF
NA,NA,TRBJ1-1,TRBV29-1,TGCAGCGTCGCTCAGGGAGGGGCTTACACTGAAGCTTTCTTT,CSVAQGGAYTEAFF
TRBD2,NA,TRBJ2-5,TRBV5-1,TGCGCCAGCAGCCTCGGACTAGCGGGAGATGGAGAGACCCAGTACTTC,CASSLGLAGDGETQYF
NA,NA,TRBJ1-5,TRBV19,TGTGCCAGTAGGGCAGGGTTGAGCAATCAGCCCCAGCATTTT,CASRAGLSNQPQHF
TRBD2,NA,TRBJ2-7,TRBV7-2,TGTGCCAGCAGCTGGGTGGGAAGCGGGGTGACCTACGAGCAGTACTTC,CASSWVGSGVTYEQYF
NA,few,TRBJ2-2,TRBV4-2,TGTGCCAGCAGCCAAGAAGTTAGTGGGAGGCCAACCGGGGAGCTGTTTTTT,CASSQEVSGRPTGELFF
NA,NA,TRBJ1-5,TRBV28,TGTGCCAGCAGTTTCTCCGACAGGACCAATCAGCCCCAGCATTTT,CASSFSDRTNQPQHF
NA,NA,TRBJ2-7,TRBV11-2,TGTGCCAGCAGCTTAGGGGAGGACAGTGAACTTTACGAGCAGTACTTC,CASSLGEDSELYEQYF
NA,NA,TRBJ2-1,TRBV19,TGTGCCAGTAGTAGGGGCGACTCTAAGCAGGCTGAGCAGTTCTTC,CASSRGDSKQAEQFF
TRBD1,NA,TRBJ1-5,TRBV7-9,TGTGCCAGCAGCTTAGCGAATGGGGACAGAGCGTTT,CASSLANGDRAF
NA,NA,TRBJ1-2,TRBV10-3,TGTGCCATCAGTGGAAGTAAAGGGGTTTTAAACTATGGCTACACCTTC,CAISGSKGVLNYGYTF
TRBD1,NA,TRBJ1-5,TRBV28,TGTGCCAGCAGTCAGACAGGGCAGGCCCAGCATTTT,CASSQTGQAQHF
NA,NA,TRBJ2-7,TRBV3-1/TRBV3-2,TGTGCCAGCAGCCAAGATGGAAAGCTGTACTTC,CASSQDGKLYF
TRBD1,NA,TRBJ1-2,TRBV2,TGTGCCAGCAGAGCTATCCGGGACAGGGGATTCCATGGCTACACCTTC,CASRAIRDRGFHGYTF
NA,NA,TRBJ2-7,TRBV12-3/TRBV12-4,TGTGCCAGCAGTTTATACAGATCGGACGAGCAGTACTTC,CASSLYRSDEQYF
TRBD2,once,TRBJ2-7,TRBV7-9,TGTGCCAGCAGCCCCGGACTAGCGGCGTACGAGCAGTACTTC,CASSPGLAAYEQYF
NA,NA,TRBJ2-7,TRBV9,TGTGCCAGCAGCTTCACGGACGGTTCCTACGAGCAGTACTTC,CASSFTDGSYEQYF
NA,NA,TRBJ2-5,TRBV28,TGTGCCAGCAGTTATAACATGGGGGAGACCCAGTACTTC,CASSYNMGETQYF
TRBD1,NA,TRBJ1-1,TRBV19,TGTGCCAGTAGTACTCGGACAGGGGGCTCGACTGAAGCTTTCTTT,CASSTRTGGSTEAFF
TRBD2,NA,TRBJ2-3,TRBV7-7,TGTGCCAGCAGCCACGGACTAGCGGGAGGGAGTCCGGGTACGCAGTATTTT,CASSHGLAGGSPGTQYF
NA,NA,TRBJ2-5,TRBV5-5,TGTGCCAGCAGCTTGGCAGGGTTTGGGGAGACCCAGTACTTC,CASSLAGFGETQYF
NA,NA,TRBJ1-1,TRBV6-5,TGTGCCAGCAGTCGGTTACCGGGGGTGGTGGCTGAAGCTTTCTTT,CASSRLPGVVAEAFF
TRBD1,once,TRBJ1-2,TRBV6-6,TGTGCCAGCAGCCCACAGGGGGTCGATGGCTACACCTTC,CASSPQGVDGYTF
TRBD2,NA,TRBJ2-6,TRBV5-5,TGTGCCAGCAGCTCAGAGACTAGCGGGGGCTCTGGGGCCAACGTCCTGACTTTC,CASSSETSGGSGANVLTF
NA,NA,TRBJ2-2,TRBV19,TGTGCCACCAATCCGGGGGCGGGCGGGGAGCTGTTTTTT,CATNPGAGGELFF